Sequencing of this TCR beta chain was carried out in a study of T cell responses to AZD1222 COVID-19 vaccine. Study-level findings and limits: Baseline seropositivity characterized only a handful of AZD1222 recipients. Regions 160-218 and 743-854 held dominance among vaccine-associated CD4 TCRs, which spanned spike. Unmutated variant regions are reportedly targeted by nearly half of spike-specific TCRs. Females outnumbered males among donors, who were mostly white British; clonal diversity was possibly underestimated.

On this clone: Its antigen remains unknown.

Some clones are missing from TCRdb's copy, which holds only in-frame ones; the method was immunoSEQ multiplex PCR. Counted here are 120,000 to 150,000 clones, about nine tenths occurring once; the ten biggest clones make up more than 2%. Looked up from germline, CDR1 is LNHDA and CDR2 is SQIVND (reference sequence). The germline V and J ends were trimmed by 2 bases and 6 bases, with 11 bases remaining between them. The CDR3 runs 14 residues. The sample in question was peripheral blood, obtained on day 0 of AZD1222 vaccination. The source of this sequence is an adult in good health. This rearrangement joins TRBV19 to TRBJ2-4, with D uncertain. The CDR3 region is CASSISSLGNIQYF. CDR3 nucleotides: TGTGCCAGTAGTATAAGCTCCCTGGGAAACATTCAGTACTTC.